Below are 8 T cell receptor beta chains sequenced from a single sample in a study of T cell responses to AZD1222 COVID-19 vaccine. Clones were read by immunoSEQ multiplex PCR, and TCRdb kept only the in-frame ones, dropping some. The sample yields 150,000 to 200,000 clones, around 94% seen once. Sequences were derived from peripheral blood, sampled on day 0 of AZD1222 vaccination. These TCRs come from an adult in good health.

The V gene is TRBV9, the J gene TRBJ2-7; possible D gene TRBD2, 6 bases. V lost 4 bases to trimming and J lost 3 bases, with 14 bases between them. Germline V gives CDR1 SGDLS, CDR2 YYNGEE. The CDR3 extends over 14 amino acids. CDR3 bases: TGTGCCAGCAGCCCCCAAGTGGGGGGCTACGAGCAGTACTTC. Translating gives CASSPQVGGYEQYF.

The J gene is TRBJ1-2, the V gene TRBV12-3 or TRBV12-4, with TRBD1 matching 7 bases. The length of the CDR3 is 13 residues. Losses at the gene ends were 6 bases for V and 7 bases for J; bases not matched to a gene: 8. CDR3 protein: CASRGGTVGGYTF. The CDR3 nucleotides read TGTGCCAGCAGGGGCGGGACAGTCGGTGGCTACACCTTC.

V gene TRBV5-1 combines with J gene TRBJ2-3; D is perhaps TRBD1 (5 bases). CDR1 is SGHRS and CDR2 is YFSETQ in the germline V gene. The CDR3 contains 14 residues. Trimming shortened V by 0 bases and J by 3 bases, and 8 bases separated the two germline ends. The CDR3 bases are TGCGCCAGCAGCTTGGGGGGCACAACAGATACGCAGTATTTT. Amino acids: CASSLGGTTDTQYF.

This clone came up once. The chain recombines TRBV14 with TRBJ1-5; no reliable D call. This CDR3 region has 12 residues. Germline CDR1 SGHDN, CDR2 FVKESK. V lost 8 bases, J lost 2 bases, and 7 bases lay in between. In DNA, the CDR3 is TGTGCCAGCTCAGACGGCAATCAGCCCCAGCATTTT. It encodes CASSDGNQPQHF.

This chain joins TRBV25-1 and TRBJ2-2; 8 nucleotides line up with TRBD2. Losses at the gene ends were 5 bases for V and 6 bases for J; bases not matched to a gene: 8. The CDR3 totals 15 residues. From germline, CDR1 is MGHDK and CDR2 SYGVNS. This CDR3 is CASSPLTSDAGELFF. The CDR3 nucleotides read TGTGCCAGCAGTCCTTTGACTAGCGACGCCGGGGAGCTGTTTTTT.

This chain connects TRBV5-1 to TRBJ1-5, with TRBD1 as a possible D gene (5 bases). Trimming cost V 4 bases and J 2 bases, with 10 bases left between them. The germline CDR1 and CDR2 sequences are SGHRS and YFSETQ. The CDR3 is 14 amino acids. For the CDR3, the DNA is TGCGCCAGCAGCGAGGGGCAGGGCAATCAGCCCCAGCATTTT. This encodes CASSEGQGNQPQHF.

The chain employs TRBV6-2 or TRBV6-3 and TRBJ1-2; D not certain. The CDR3 covers 16 residues. Germline CDR1 and CDR2: MNHEY and SVGEGT. Trimming took 3 bases from V and 1 from J, leaving 15 bases between them. The CDR3 nucleotides are TGTGCCAGCAGTTATCTTCAAGGACGGATTAACTATGGCTACACCTTC. Translation gives CASSYLQGRINYGYTF.

The chain has TRBV30 and TRBJ2-1, with a weak D call TRBD2 (5 bases). V lost 4 bases, J lost 5 bases, and 9 bases lay in between. The CDR3 has 12 amino acids. Germline CDR1 GTSNPN, CDR2 SVGIG (reference sequence). The CDR3 sequence: CAWNGMDNEQFF. The CDR3 coding sequence is TGTGCCTGGAACGGGATGGACAATGAGCAGTTCTTC.